The 11 T cell receptor beta chains below come from one sample, sequenced in a study of T cells in Graves' hyperthyroidism and ophthalmopathy. TCR beta CDR3 region amplification was performed from RNA transcripts. An initial round of RT-PCR targeting the TCR CDR3 relied on the HTBI primer set. TCRdb ran MiXCR on the multiplex PCR reads and lists one entry per CDR3 protein. The sample has more than 50,000 distinct CDR3 sequences, about 53% seen once; the top ten hold approximately 3.6%. The material sequenced was blood. These receptor sequences come from a woman aged 55-70 years with Graves' ophthalmopathy.

V usage is TRBV5-1 and J usage is TRBJ1-2, with D possibly TRBD1 on 6 matching bases. V was clipped by 4 bases and J by 6 bases, with 16 bases between them. This CDR3 has 14 residues. Germline-derived CDR1 and CDR2 are SGHRS and YFSETQ. CDR3 nucleotide sequence: TGCGCCAGCAGCCAGTTGGGGGCGGCTCATGGCTACACCTTC. Its translation is CASSQLGAAHGYTF.

The genes are TRBV7-3 and TRBJ2-7, with 10 bases aligning to TRBD1. Trimming cost V 5 bases and J 4 bases; bases outside gene matches: 8. CDR3 length: 15 amino acids. Germline CDR1 is SGHTA and CDR2 is FQGTGA. CDR3 nucleotides: TGTGCCAGCAGCAAAGAACTGGGACAGGGGTACGAGCAGTACTTC. Translating gives CASSKELGQGYEQYF.

As to this clonotype: As the CDR3 is not closed by the conserved phenylalanine or tryptophan, this likely results from a read error. Because the CDR3's place on the DNA is in doubt, the DNA is left out and the CDR3 is given as listed by TCRdb. The CDR3 sequence is CASSSPTG. The chain has TRBV7-6 and TRBJ2-3; the D call TRBD1 from the table was never checked on the DNA. The CDR3 is 8 residues long, counting both termini. Germline CDR1 and CDR2: SGHVS and FNYEAQ.

This clonotype was picked up a small number of times. This chain uses TRBV7-2 with TRBJ2-7; no firm D call. V lost 5 bases and J lost 3, with 5 bases in between. This CDR3 has 11 residues. In germline, CDR1 is SGHTA, CDR2 FQGNSA. DNA of the CDR3: TGTGCCAGCAGCACAAGCTACGAGCAGTACTTC. This translates into CASSTSYEQYF.

This clonotype was detected a few times. J is TRBJ2-3 and V is TRBV7-2; 7 bases fit TRBD2. J lost 0 bases, V lost 8 bases, and 11 bases had no gene match. The CDR3 covers 16 residues. The germline CDR1 and CDR2 sequences are SGHTA and FQGNSA. The chain's CDR3 is CASSDPSRGSTDTQYF. For the CDR3, the DNA is TGTGCCAGCTCAGACCCTTCGCGGGGGAGCACAGATACGCAGTATTTT. Full variable domain (outside the CDR3, taken from reference TRBV7-2 and TRBJ2-3): GAGVSQSPSNKVTEKGKDVELRCDPISGHTALYWYRQSLGQGLEFLIYFQGNSAPDKSGLPSDRFSAERTGGSVSTLTIQRTQQEDSAVYLCASSDPSRGSTDTQYFGPGTRLTVL.

This clonotype was recorded at least ten times. The J gene is TRBJ1-2, the V gene TRBV28; D call uncertain. The V end was cut by 7 bases, the J end by 3 bases, with 9 bases between. There are 12 residues in the CDR3. In germline, CDR1 is MDHEN, CDR2 SYDVKM. CDR3 in DNA: TGTGCCAGCACGTCAGGCGACTATGGCTACACCTTC. It codes for CASTSGDYGYTF.

The rearrangement links TRBV24-1 to TRBJ1-2; weak D call: TRBD1 (5 bases). V dropped 2 bases and J dropped 4 bases, with 10 bases sitting between them. Germline values: CDR1 KGHDR, CDR2 SFDVKD. This CDR3 comprises 14 residues. The CDR3 spells CATSDSAGIYGYTF. The CDR3 region has the DNA TGTGCCACCAGTGATTCGGCAGGGATCTATGGCTACACCTTC.

As regards this clonotype: Being one base from a much bigger clone, this may be a read error. V usage is TRBV25-1 and J usage is TRBJ2-7; 8 positions match TRBD1. The CDR3 sequence is 16 residues long. Losses at the gene ends were 5 bases for V and 4 bases for J; bases not matched to a gene: 13. Germline V CDR1 and CDR2: MGHDK, SYGVNS. CDR3 in amino acids: CASSFQPGQEAYEQYF. CDR3 coding DNA: TGTGCCAGCAGTTTCCAGCCGGGACAGGAGGCTTACGAGCAGTACTTC.

This clonotype was detected ten times or more. The rearrangement uses TRBV4-3 and TRBJ2-1, with 11 nucleotides matching TRBD2. The CDR3 runs to 16 residues. V was pared by 0 bases and J by 6 bases, with 4 bases of the junction left unmatched. Germline CDR1 is LGHNA and CDR2 is YSLEER. The CDR3 DNA is TGCGCCAGCAGCCAAGACCCGGGACTAGCGGCCAATGAGCAGTTCTTC. Amino acids: CASSQDPGLAANEQFF.

Comments on this clonotype: One end of the junction is discordant with germline, which a read error may explain. The CDR3 DNA is TGCGCCAGCAGCGCCGGGACTAACGCTTACAATGAGCAGTTCTTC. This gives the protein CASSAGTNAYNEQFF. The genes are TRBV9 and TRBJ2-1, with 7 positions matching TRBD2. CDR1 and CDR2 (germline): SGDLS, YYNGEE. The CDR3 is made up of 15 amino acids.

Many counts were recorded for this clonotype. The chain links TRBV28 to TRBJ2-2, with no clear D. CDR3 length: 15 amino acids. V was trimmed by 1 base and J by 0 bases, leaving 6 bases between them. Per germline, CDR1 MDHEN and CDR2 SYDVKM. CDR3 protein: CASSLLSANTGELFF. In DNA, the CDR3 is TGTGCCAGCAGTTTATTGTCGGCGAACACCGGGGAGCTGTTTTTT.